This T cell receptor beta chain is from a study of response to subunit inactivated influenza vaccine. Via MiXCR, TCRdb re-called the RT-PCR reads, giving one row per CDR3 protein. Of 860,000 or so distinct CDR3 sequences listed, over 20% are singletons. The V end lost 0 bases, the J end lost 5 bases, and 22 bases lay between the germline ends. Germline V CDR1 and CDR2: SGHTA, FQGNSA. CDR3 length: 18 amino acids. This clonotype was seen only a few times. The antigen remains undetermined. Points from the study as a whole: The authors suggested that every seasonal influenza vaccination recruits few new T cells.

The sequence came from a man aged 50 or older who received an inactivated influenza vaccine. The sample was PBMCs from blood, taken 5 to 6 days after vaccination. The chain couples TRBV7-2 to TRBJ2-5; possible D gene TRBD1, 5 bases. The CDR3 sequence: CASSLAGRTGPLRETQYF. In DNA form, the CDR3 reads TGTGCCAGCAGCTTAGCGGGGCGTACAGGCCCCTTGAGGGAGACCCAGTACTTC.